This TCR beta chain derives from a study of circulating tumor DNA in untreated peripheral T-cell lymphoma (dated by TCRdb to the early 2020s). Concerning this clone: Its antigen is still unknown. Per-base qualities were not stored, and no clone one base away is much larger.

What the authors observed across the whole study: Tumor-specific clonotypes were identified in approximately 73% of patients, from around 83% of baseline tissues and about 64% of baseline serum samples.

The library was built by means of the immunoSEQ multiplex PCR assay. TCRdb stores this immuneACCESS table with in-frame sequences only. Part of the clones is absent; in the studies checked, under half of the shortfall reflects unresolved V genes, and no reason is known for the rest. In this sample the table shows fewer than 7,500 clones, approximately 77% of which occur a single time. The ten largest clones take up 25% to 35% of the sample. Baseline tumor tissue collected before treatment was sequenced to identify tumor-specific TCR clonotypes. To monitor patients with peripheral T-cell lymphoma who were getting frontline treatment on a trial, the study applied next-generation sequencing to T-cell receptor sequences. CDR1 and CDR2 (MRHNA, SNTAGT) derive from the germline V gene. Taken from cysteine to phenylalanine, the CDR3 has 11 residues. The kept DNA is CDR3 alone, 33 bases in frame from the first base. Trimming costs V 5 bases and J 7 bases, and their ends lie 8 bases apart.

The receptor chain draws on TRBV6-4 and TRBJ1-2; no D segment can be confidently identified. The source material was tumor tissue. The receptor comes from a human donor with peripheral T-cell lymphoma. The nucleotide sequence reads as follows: TGTGCCAGCAGTTACCCGGGTGGCTACACCTTC. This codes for CASSYPGGYTF.